This TCR beta chain was observed in a study of T-cell reconstitution after alpha-beta-depleted transplantation in children. It was with unique molecular identifiers that the TCRbeta library was prepared. One entry per CDR3 protein results from TCRdb running MiXCR on the PCR reads. The repertoire consists of approximately 590,000 distinct CDR3 sequences, with over 9.5% occurring once and the leading ten covering less than 5%. In germline, CDR1 is LGHDT, CDR2 YNNKEL (reference sequence). The CDR3 loop spans 13 amino acids. V lost 6 bases and J lost 9, with 15 bases in between. The sequenced sample was PBMCs from the stem cell graft donor, obtained from the stem cell graft. This sequence originates from a human donor who donated a stem cell graft to a child with acute myeloid leukemia. The rearrangement joins TRBV3-1 to TRBJ2-1, with unresolved D. The CDR3 loop reads CASSQIRSSEQFF. The CDR3 DNA reads as TGTGCCAGCAGTCAAATACGGTCAAGTGAGCAGTTCTTC.